The next 6 T cell receptor beta chains were all read from a single sample in a study of post-analysis software for immune sequencing data. Study-wide findings and caveats: In patients, about 5 TRBV segments were more frequent than in controls, with TRBV5-6, TRBV5-1 and TRBV20-1 among them.

The library was made from cDNA and included unique molecular identifiers. TCRdb redid the calling of the PCR reads with MiXCR, one entry per CDR3 protein. The sample comprises fewer than 600,000 distinct CDR3 sequences, less than 45% of which are singletons, and over 10% rests with the top ten. Their recognized antigens are unknown. Sequences were obtained from blood. The receptors were gathered from a girl aged 10-17 years with multiple sclerosis.

This clonotype was detected a few times. The genes are TRBV3-1 and TRBJ1-2, with a possible D match to TRBD1 (5 bases). Trimming left V 0 bases short and J 4 bases short, with 12 bases between. Germline V gives CDR1 LGHDT, CDR2 YNNKEL (reference sequence). This CDR3 region has 15 residues. CDR3 sequence (DNA): TGTGCCAGCAGCCAAGAACGGCGGGGGGGCTATGGCTACACCTTC. It codes for CASSQERRGGYGYTF.

This clonotype was seen a few times. The chain couples TRBV6-5 to TRBJ2-1; D is unresolved. V dropped 2 bases and J dropped 2 bases, with 10 bases sitting between them. CDR3 size: 15 residues. Germline V gene sequence: CDR1 MNHEY, CDR2 SVGAGI. CDR3 nucleotides: TGTGCCAGCAGTTACGGTAGGGTGACCTACAATGAGCAGTTCTTC. Translation gives CASSYGRVTYNEQFF.

The rearrangement joins TRBV10-3 to TRBJ2-5, with D maybe TRBD1 (6 bases). With the DNA end fitting TRBJ2-7 better, the J assignment may be wrong. Germline V gene sequence: CDR1 ENHRY, CDR2 SYGVKD. The CDR3 has 14 amino acids. The CDR3 region has the DNA TGTGCCATCAGCCAAGGGACAATCGGCTACGAGCAGTACTTC. Translation gives CAISQGTIGYEQYF.

This clonotype has only a few counts. This chain connects TRBV5-1 to TRBJ2-3, with TRBD1 matching 9 bases. CDR1 SGHRS and CDR2 YFSETQ come from the germline V gene. V lost 4 bases to trimming and J lost 3 bases; unmatched junction nucleotides: 6. The CDR3 is 15 residues long. The CDR3 nucleotides are TGCGCCAGCAGCACGGGACAGGGTGGAACAGATACGCAGTATTTT. It encodes CASSTGQGGTDTQYF.

This clonotype has only a few counts. The chain has TRBV10-3 and TRBJ2-5; 9 bases fit TRBD2. Germline V lookup: CDR1 ENHRY, CDR2 SYGVKD. J lost 0 bases, V lost 5 bases, and 4 bases had no gene match. The CDR3 contains 15 residues. CDR3 loop: CAISPWTSDQETQYF. CDR3 nucleotide sequence: TGTGCCATCAGTCCTTGGACTAGCGACCAAGAGACCCAGTACTTC.

The chain uses TRBV6-2 or TRBV6-3 and TRBJ2-1, with TRBD2 identical over 8 bases. V shed 5 bases and J 2 bases; nucleotides not matched to a gene: 8. The CDR3 has 16 amino acids. CDR1 is MNHEY and CDR2 is SVGEGT in the germline V gene. The CDR3 sequence: CASSTLSGSPYNEQFF. The DNA for the CDR3 is TGTGCCAGCAGTACCCTGAGCGGGAGCCCCTACAATGAGCAGTTCTTC.